The T cell receptor beta chain under discussion was sequenced for a study of blood T cells in healthy people across ages. CDR1 is LGHDT, CDR2 YNNKEL, per germline (reference sequence). This CDR3 region has 15 residues. It was with a sample-barcoded 5' primer and a J-beta primer mix that a second PCR of roughly 7 to 12 cycles was run. TCRdb re-derived calls from the 5' RACE reads in MiXCR, one entry per CDR3 protein. The repertoire has 1.5 million to 2 million distinct CDR3 sequences, 34% of them found once; the top ten carry approximately 10%. Sequencing was done on a sample of blood. The receptor comes from a woman aged 25-40 years in good health. The chain links TRBV3-1 to TRBJ2-4; a possible D gene is TRBD1 (5 bases). The J call may be wrong; the DNA end is better matched by TRBJ2-5. CDR3 in DNA: TGTGCCAGCAGCCAAGGAGTGGGGCGCCACGAGACCCAGTACTTC. It specifies CASSQGVGRHETQYF.